This entry describes one T cell receptor beta chain. A single count supports this clonotype. Its antigen specificity is not known. Per-base qualities were not stored, and no clone one base away is much larger. Evidence from a single read is weak. A case-control design nested within a healthcare worker cohort in London, UK, was used, with weekly nasopharyngeal swab PCR tests and blood sampling performed. Healthcare workers were recruited during the week of the UK lockdown, between 23 and 31 March 2020, and followed weekly for up to about 15 weeks. This entry is derived from a study of early T cells in non-severe SARS-CoV-2 infection listed by TCRdb under 2021. About the study as a whole: Bulk RNA from unsorted whole blood was used for TCR sequencing, so alpha and beta chains could not be paired.

Broad study findings and their caveats: VDJdb matching was skewed toward anti-spike CD8 responses, so virus-specific expansions were likely underestimated and private and CD4 specificities were missed.

Library generation was performed with 5' RACE. Sequencing relied on a NextSeq 500. Unique molecular identifiers were attached to individual cDNA molecules in the TCR library protocol so that sequencing error and PCR bias could be corrected. Both TCR alpha and beta chains were sequenced, and tight co-correlation was observed between alpha and beta sequence abundances in each sample. Processing in the source paper ran as follows. V gene, J gene and CDR3 annotation of TCR sequences was performed with Decombinator V4. TCRs were defined as expanded if a significant change between any two time points was detected under a Poisson model with p below 0.0001. TCR abundances were normalised to the total number of TCRs sequenced in each sample and reported as counts per million. VDJdb, accessed 1 November 2021, was searched for CMV, EBV and SARS-CoV-2 annotated TCRs, with TCRs annotated for multiple antigens excluded. TCRdb trimmed public reads at Q25 via fastp, called clones via MiXCR and kept in-frame beta chains. Here each entry gathers all rows of one CDR3 protein and keeps the most common genes and DNA. The V and J calls here are based on TCRdb, not the publication. The sample table holds tens of thousands of distinct CDR3 sequences, of which 5.6% were seen once. The ten largest clones take up about 7% of the sample.

The sequence derives from an adult who was a healthcare worker with PCR-confirmed SARS-CoV-2 infection or an uninfected control (not recorded which). Sequencing was done on a sample of whole blood.

CDR3 protein: CAIAGTTIYEEQYF. The nucleotide sequence reads as follows: TGTGCCATCGCCGGGACTACAATCTACGAGGAGCAGTACTTC. The chain employs TRBV10-3 and TRBJ2-7, and 7 junction bases match TRBD2. Per the germline V gene, ENHRY is the CDR1 and SYGVKD is the CDR2. Unmatched junction bases come to 14, with V trimmed by 8 bases and J by 7 bases. The CDR3, cysteine through phenylalanine, is 14 amino acids long. Only the CDR3 region is kept as DNA, spanning 42 bases read in frame from base 1.